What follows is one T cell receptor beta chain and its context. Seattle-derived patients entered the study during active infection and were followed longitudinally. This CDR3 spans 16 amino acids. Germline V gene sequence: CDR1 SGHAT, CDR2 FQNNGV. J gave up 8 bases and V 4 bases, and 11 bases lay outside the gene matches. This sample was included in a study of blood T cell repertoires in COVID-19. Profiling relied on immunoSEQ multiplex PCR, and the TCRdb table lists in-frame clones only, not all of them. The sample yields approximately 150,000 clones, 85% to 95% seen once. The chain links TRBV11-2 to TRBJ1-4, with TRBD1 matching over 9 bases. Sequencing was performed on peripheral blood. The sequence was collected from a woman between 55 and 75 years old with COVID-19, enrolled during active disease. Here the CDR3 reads CASSSFYRGLREKLFF. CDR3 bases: TGTGCCAGCAGCTCTTTCTACAGGGGGCTGAGAGAAAAACTGTTTTTT.